One and the same sample provided the 18 T cell receptor beta chains below, sequenced in a study of shared clonotypes between healthy human individuals. Assay used: immunoSEQ multiplex PCR; TCRdb lists only in-frame clones, some missing. The table has 2 million to 2.5 million clones, 85% to 95% seen once. Sequenced material: naive CD4+ T cells from PBMCs. Subset here: CD45RA+ positively selected. Receptors were obtained from a man younger than 30 in good health. Some clones in this sample may be carry-over from other donors' samples.

This clone was found once. The chain combines TRBV7-2 with TRBJ2-7; 12 positions match TRBD2. This CDR3 contains 19 residues. Germline CDR1 reads SGHTA; CDR2 reads FQGNSA. The junction had 17 bases not matched to a gene; V was cut back by 2 bases and J by 6 bases. The CDR3 coding sequence is TGTGCCAGCAGCTTAACGGGTGGCGGACTAGCGGGGCTCGGGACCGAGCAGTACTTC. The encoded protein is CASSLTGGGLAGLGTEQYF. The full variable domain, with the rest looked up from reference TRBV7-2 and TRBJ2-7, is GAGVSQSPSNKVTEKGKDVELRCDPISGHTALYWYRQSLGQGLEFLIYFQGNSAPDKSGLPSDRFSAERTGGSVSTLTIQRTQQEDSAVYLCASSLTGGGLAGLGTEQYFGPGTRLTVT.

This clone came up once. Other DNA sequences in the sample encode the same CDR3. V usage is TRBV19 and J usage is TRBJ1-5; 9 bases match TRBD1. There are 14 residues in the CDR3. V lost 3 bases to trimming and J lost 4 bases; unmatched junction nucleotides: 1. Germline V lookup: CDR1 LNHDA, CDR2 SQIVND (reference sequence). CDR3 nucleotide sequence: TGTGCCAGTAGTATCGGACAGGGGAATCAGCCCCAGCATTTT. This translates into CASSIGQGNQPQHF. The complete variable domain, with remaining parts taken from reference TRBV19 and TRBJ1-5, reads DGGITQSPKYLFRKEGQNVTLSCEQNLNHDAMYWYRQDPGQGLRLIYYSQIVNDFQKGDIAEGYSVSREKKESFPLTVTSAQKNPTAFYLCASSIGQGNQPQHFGDGTRLSIL.

The rearrangement links TRBV5-4 to TRBJ1-2; 9 nucleotides agree with TRBD1. Germline CDR1 is SGHNT and CDR2 is YYREEE (reference sequence). This CDR3 region has 16 residues. Trimming took 0 bases from V and 6 from J; bases not matched to a gene: 9. The CDR3 reads CASSLGTGAPSDGYTF. CDR3 nucleotides: TGTGCCAGCAGCTTGGGGACAGGGGCCCCCTCAGATGGCTACACCTTC.

V gene TRBV30 combines with J gene TRBJ2-7; possibly TRBD1 for D (5 bases). CDR1 GTSNPN and CDR2 SVGIG come from the germline V gene (reference sequence). The CDR3 runs 14 residues. V shed 2 bases and J shed 0 bases, with 11 bases lying between them. The CDR3 region is CAWSRTHGSYEQYF. CDR3 nucleotide sequence: TGTGCCTGGAGTCGGACACACGGCTCCTACGAGCAGTACTTC.

V is TRBV5-1 and J is TRBJ2-1; 9 bases line up with TRBD2. Germline-derived CDR1 and CDR2 are SGHRS and YFSETQ. With 1 base clipped from V and 5 bases from J, the junction kept 4 bases outside the gene matches. This CDR3 region has 15 residues. Here the CDR3 reads CASSLLAGLNNEQFF. CDR3 DNA: TGCGCCAGCAGCTTGCTAGCGGGACTAAACAATGAGCAGTTCTTC. Based on the CDR3 plus reference TRBV5-1 and TRBJ2-1, the full variable domain is KAGVTQTPRYLIKTRGQQVTLSCSPISGHRSVSWYQQTPGQGLQFLFEYFSETQRNKGNFPGRFSGRQFSNSRSEMNVSTLELGDSALYLCASSLLAGLNNEQFFGPGTRLTVL.

Only one count was recorded for this clone. The chain is built from TRBV28 and TRBJ2-7; D remains ambiguous. Trimming removed 6 bases at V and 0 bases at J, with 12 bases between. In germline, CDR1 is MDHEN, CDR2 SYDVKM. The CDR3 is 14 residues long. The CDR3 loop reads CASSPLWSSYEQYF. CDR3 bases: TGTGCCAGCAGCCCTCTTTGGTCCTCCTACGAGCAGTACTTC.

This chain connects TRBV27 to TRBJ2-1, with 8 bases lining up with TRBD2. The CDR3 has 16 residues. V gave up 5 bases and J gave up 5 bases; unmatched junction bases: 11. From germline, CDR1 is MNHEY and CDR2 SMNVEV (reference sequence). The CDR3 is CASSNSQREPNNEQFF. In DNA form, the CDR3 reads TGTGCCAGCAGTAACTCTCAGCGGGAGCCCAACAATGAGCAGTTCTTC.

The chain couples TRBV2 to TRBJ2-7, with 11 bases fitting TRBD2. The V segment lost 6 bases and the J segment 4 bases; nucleotides outside the gene matches: 2. The CDR3 sequence is 13 residues long. Germline V CDR1 and CDR2: SNHLY, FYNNEI. The CDR3 reads CASRTSGTYEQYF. The CDR3 DNA reads TGTGCCAGCAGGACTAGCGGGACGTACGAGCAGTACTTC.

CDR3 in amino acids: CASSVGVGKLFF. In nucleotides, the CDR3 is TGTGCCAGCAGTGTGGGGGTGGGAAAACTGTTTTTT. V is TRBV2 and J is TRBJ1-4; weak D call: TRBD1 (5 bases). Germline V lookup: CDR1 SNHLY, CDR2 FYNNEI. The V and J ends lost 4 bases and 10 bases respectively, with 10 bases between them. This CDR3 is built from 12 residues. The full variable domain, with the rest looked up from reference TRBV2 and TRBJ1-4, is EPEVTQTPSHQVTQMGQEVILRCVPISNHLYFYWYRQILGQKVEFLVSFYNNEISEKSEIFDDQFSVERPDGSNFTLKIRSTKLEDSAMYFCASSVGVGKLFFGSGTQLSVL.

This chain links TRBV5-6 with TRBJ2-1, with 14 nucleotides matching TRBD2. J was trimmed by 8 bases and V by 1 base; bases with no gene match: 5. The V gene's germline CDR1 is SGHDT and CDR2 YYEEEE. The length of the CDR3 is 16 residues. In nucleotides, the CDR3 is TGTGCCAGCAGCTTGTCGGGACTAGCGGGAGACTATGAGCAGTTCTTC. This translates into CASSLSGLAGDYEQFF.

This chain joins TRBV28 and TRBJ2-1; D may match TRBD1 or TRBD2 (5 bases each). CDR1 and CDR2 (germline): MDHEN, SYDVKM. The germline V and J ends were trimmed by 5 bases and 0 bases, with 14 bases remaining between them. The CDR3 loop spans 16 amino acids. The CDR3 sequence is CASSDGTANSYNEQFF. The CDR3 DNA follows: TGTGCCAGCAGTGATGGGACGGCCAACTCCTACAATGAGCAGTTCTTC.

This clone is a singleton in its sample. V gene TRBV27 combines with J gene TRBJ2-7; 8 bases match TRBD2. Unmatched junction bases numbered 15, after V lost 5 bases and J lost 6 bases. The CDR3 has 16 amino acids. Germline V gene lookup returns CDR1 MNHEY and CDR2 SMNVEV (reference sequence). The CDR3 region is CASSTAASSGGLEQYF. Here the CDR3 DNA reads TGTGCCAGCAGTACCGCCGCTTCTTCGGGAGGGCTCGAGCAGTACTTC.

The V and J genes are TRBV7-9 and TRBJ1-1; D unresolved. The V gene's germline CDR1 is SEHNR and CDR2 FQNEAQ (reference sequence). This CDR3 spans 13 amino acids. Trimming took off 3 bases at V and 1 base at J, with 6 bases between the two ends. The CDR3 is CASSFSQNTEAFF. The CDR3, as DNA: TGTGCCAGCAGCTTCAGTCAGAACACTGAAGCTTTCTTT.

The chain has TRBV5-4 and TRBJ2-7; tentative D call: TRBD2 (6 bases). The V end lost 4 bases, the J end lost 3 bases, and 23 bases lay between the germline ends. Germline V gene data show CDR1 as SGHNT and CDR2 as YYREEE (reference sequence). The CDR3 spans 17 residues. CDR3 amino acids: CASSPQTGSREDYEQYF. In DNA, the CDR3 is TGTGCCAGCAGCCCTCAAACGGGGAGCAGGGAGGACTACGAGCAGTACTTC.

The chain is built from TRBV29-1 and TRBJ2-3; 9 bases align to TRBD2. V lost 3 bases to trimming and J lost 2 bases; unmatched junction nucleotides: 6. The V gene's germline CDR1 is SQVTM and CDR2 ANQGSEA. This CDR3 region has 15 residues. The CDR3 DNA reads TGCAGCGTTGAGGCTAGCGGGAAGAACACAGATACGCAGTATTTT. Its translation is CSVEASGKNTDTQYF.

The J gene is TRBJ2-1, the V gene TRBV6-5; D uncertain. The ends were cut back, 0 bases at V and 5 bases at J, with 8 bases in the middle. Germline V gives CDR1 MNHEY, CDR2 SVGAGI. CDR3 size: 14 residues. Here the CDR3 DNA reads TGTGCCAGCAGTTACTCGATGGCTCACAATGAGCAGTTCTTC. Translated, it gives CASSYSMAHNEQFF.

CDR3 DNA sequence: TGCGCCAGCAGCCTAGGACAGGGCCTAGGCTATGGCTACACCTTC. This translates into CASSLGQGLGYGYTF. The V gene is TRBV5-1, the J gene TRBJ1-2, with 8 bases matching TRBD1. The CDR3 runs to 15 residues. J gave up 4 bases and V 4 bases, and 9 bases lay outside the gene matches. CDR1 is SGHRS and CDR2 is YFSETQ in the germline V gene. The variable domain in full, with the rest retrieved from reference TRBV5-1 and TRBJ1-2, is KAGVTQTPRYLIKTRGQQVTLSCSPISGHRSVSWYQQTPGQGLQFLFEYFSETQRNKGNFPGRFSGRQFSNSRSEMNVSTLELGDSALYLCASSLGQGLGYGYTFGSGTRLTVV.

On this clone: This sample also contains other DNA sequences that code for the same CDR3. This sequence joins TRBV21-1 and TRBJ1-2. TRBV21-1 is a documented pseudogene. The CDR3 covers 13 residues. CDR3 DNA: TGTGCCAGCAGCAAAGCCGGGGTTTATGGCTACACCTTC. Encoded protein: CASSKAGVYGYTF.